This T cell receptor (beta chain) was identified during a study of blood T cell repertoires in COVID-19. Study as a whole: Both acute and convalescent COVID-19 samples were obtained from the United States, Italy and Spain.

V was clipped by 3 bases and J by 9 bases; unmatched bases: 5. Germline lookup yields CDR1 SGDLS and CDR2 YYNGEE. This CDR3 is 14 amino acids long. TCRdb keeps only in-frame clones here, not all; method: immunoSEQ multiplex PCR. The repertoire holds 180,000 or so clones, with under 85% as singletons. The TCR sequence derives from a woman of 80 years or more with acute or convalescent COVID-19. The material sequenced was peripheral blood. This chain uses TRBV9 with TRBJ2-1; 11 bases agree with TRBD2. CDR3 sequence: CASSDLAGGSEQFF. The CDR3 DNA is TGTGCCAGCAGCGATCTAGCGGGAGGTAGTGAGCAGTTCTTC.